This entry is about one T cell receptor beta chain. At least ten counts were recorded for this clonotype. It lacks a known antigen. No qualities accompany the bases; no much larger clone lies one base away. TCR beta CDR3 regions were amplified from RNA transcripts. For the first round of RT-PCR on the TCR CDR3, the HTBI primer set was used together with the Qiagen OneStep RT-PCR kit. The libraries were constructed in a second round of multiplex PCR and then size-selected and purified. Libraries were sequenced paired-end with 100 bp reads on an Illumina HiSeq2000. The study's processing was this. SOAPnuke was used to process the raw data, with reads discarded if the reads contained adapters or uncalled bases, had a mean Phred below 15, or lacked an exact constant-primer or identifier match. COPE v1.2.5 was used to merge the high-quality paired reads, and each unique nucleotide sequence was defined as a clonotype. MiTCR v1.1 was used to align clonotypes to the IMGT TRBV, TRBD and TRBJ reference segments. Only V-J combinations with frequency above 0.0001, covering approximately 99% of repertoires, were analysed. The TCS score was defined as the ratio of F50 (clonal expansion) to E x V (chaos), calculated using BLOSUM62-based TCRdist between CDR3 peptides within each V-J. Welch's t-statistics and random forest reduced roughly 500 V-J features to roughly 13, which were used in a naive Bayes classifier (R e1071). TCRdb reprocessed the public reads (quality trimming at Q25 with fastp, clone calling with MiXCR) and kept in-frame beta chains. Rows are combined by CDR3 protein, so each entry shows the most common genes and DNA. For this entry, the V and J calls and clone size follow TCRdb and not the study's own pipeline. A total of some 740,000 distinct CDR3 sequences appear in this sample, 14% of them only once. The biggest ten clones account for about 9.4% of the sample.

Stable Graves' hyperthyroidism was defined as the absence of progression to ophthalmopathy over 18 months of follow-up. The hyperthyroidism patients were between 18 and 65 years old and newly diagnosed, with a disease duration of less than 2 months. Any patient with an uncontrolled infection, another autoimmune disease, pregnancy or lactation was excluded. Diagnoses were established on the basis of clinical symptoms, serum thyroxine and TRAb, thyroid ultrasound, and orbital computed tomography. Ficoll-Paque density gradient centrifugation was used to isolate PBMCs from under 11 ml of fresh peripheral blood. Trizol reagent was used to extract total RNA, and RNA quality was then checked on an Agilent 2100 Bioanalyzer. The data derive from a study of T cells in Graves' hyperthyroidism and ophthalmopathy (dated by TCRdb to the late 2010s). Looking at the study overall: Peripheral blood samples were taken at the time of initial diagnosis, prior to any treatment. TCR V-J signatures able to tell the groups apart were searched for in a discovery cohort of some 97 patients, of whom fewer than 45 had Graves' ophthalmopathy and under 65 had stable Graves' hyperthyroidism. Prospective prediction of ophthalmopathy was tested in an independent validation cohort of 18 to 20 hyperthyroidism patients and 17 patients who later progressed to ophthalmopathy. Thyroid tissue and blood T-cell repertoires from more than 5 Graves' hyperthyroidism patients were also compared in the study. TCR Vbeta CDR3 sequencing of 140 or so peripheral blood samples (more than 40 ophthalmopathy, under 80 hyperthyroidism and 17 progressor patients) is reported in the paper. The 100 or so discovery patients were divided at random into training and test sets in a 7:3 ratio. After sampling, hyperthyroidism patients received methimazole starting at 30 mg daily, and ophthalmopathy patients received high-dose intravenous methylprednisolone. Points the paper makes about the study in general: No statistical method was used to set the sample size in advance, and investigators knew the group allocation. Most expanded thyroid clonotypes (frequency above 0.001) were also detected in blood, suggesting blood repertoires may reflect thyroid immune responses. A model built on a 13 V-J signature distinguished ophthalmopathy from stable hyperthyroidism, reaching roughly 88% sensitivity and 81.08% specificity in cross-validation and 80%/75% in testing. In validation, the model predicted progression to ophthalmopathy with approximately 70% sensitivity and less than 75% specificity, a median of about six months before onset.

The clonotype originates from a young woman with Graves' hyperthyroidism. The source material was blood.

In nucleotide form, the sequence is TGTGCCAGCAGCTTAGCGGATCCCGGACCTTCCTACAATGAGCAGTTCTTC. Its translation reads: CASSLADPGPSYNEQFF. The rearrangement joined TRBV7-2 to TRBJ2-1; no D gene can be assigned with confidence. CDR1 SGHTA and CDR2 FQGNSA were looked up in the germline V gene. A distance of 13 bases separates the germline ends of V and J, which lose 0 bases and 1 base respectively. The CDR3 contains 17 residues, cysteine and phenylalanine counted. Only the CDR3 part of the read is kept: 51 bases, read in frame from the first base.